The present entry profiles one T cell receptor (beta chain) with its context. This sample was taken from a study of blood T cell repertoires in COVID-19. Study as a whole: Samples representing acute and convalescent COVID-19 were sourced from the United States, Italy and Spain. T cells, B-cell-depleted T cells, or PBMCs supplied cDNA or gDNA.

V gave up 4 bases and J gave up 4 bases, with 25 bases separating them. Germline CDR1 MNHEY, CDR2 SMNVEV (reference sequence). This CDR3 has 18 amino acids. Methods used by the authors: Amplifying reference gene primers gave estimates of nucleated cell counts. The assay was immunoSEQ multiplex PCR, and TCRdb's table has in-frame clones only and misses some. V and J calls and clone size come straight from that table; D and trimming were deduced from the DNA. The repertoire includes over 70,000 clones, more than 75% of them detected once, and 0.85% to 1.3% sits in the top ten. Sequencing was carried out using peripheral blood. The chain has TRBV27 and TRBJ1-2, with D possibly matching TRBD1 (5 bases). The sequence was obtained from a human donor in a cohort sampled during active COVID-19. The CDR3 DNA reads as TGTGCCAGCAGTTCACTTTTCTTGACAGATCCGCGAGGCTATGGCTACACCTTC. It encodes CASSSLFLTDPRGYGYTF.